Following are 28 T cell receptor beta chains from one sample sequenced in a study of OX40 agonist ivuxolimab in advanced cancers. Sequencing used immunoSEQ multiplex PCR; TCRdb keeps in-frame clones, though not all of them. Counted here are 70,000 to 85,000 clones, approximately 95% occurring once; the ten biggest clones make up 9.5% to 11%. The sample consisted of CD4+ or CD8+ T cells sorted from blood, taken in a trial of the OX40 agonist ivuxolimab. The receptors here all came from an adult with an advanced solid tumor such as melanoma, head and neck, liver or kidney cancer.

This clone was recorded once. The chain carries TRBV10-1 and TRBJ2-1; 9 bases fit TRBD2. Germline CDR1 reads WNHNN; CDR2 reads SYGVQD (reference sequence). The CDR3 covers 15 residues. V dropped 3 bases and J dropped 5; count of bases not matched to a gene: 5. CDR3 sequence (DNA): TGCGCCAGCAGTGAAGGGGGCGGGAGGGACAATGAGCAGTTCTTC. Amino acids: CASSEGGGRDNEQFF.

This clone was observed a single time. V is TRBV27 and J is TRBJ2-1; a weak D match, TRBD1 (5 bases). Trimming cost V 5 bases and J 1 base, with 12 bases left between them. Germline CDR1 and CDR2: MNHEY and SMNVEV (reference sequence). The CDR3 runs to 15 residues. The CDR3 nucleotides read TGTGCCAGCAGTCTCCAGGGTAGTTCCTACAATGAGCAGTTCTTC. This gives the protein CASSLQGSSYNEQFF.

The gene calls are TRBV9 and TRBJ2-7; D is undetermined. Trimming removed 3 bases from V and 6 bases from J, with 22 bases in between. CDR3 length equals 16 residues. Germline values: CDR1 SGDLS, CDR2 YYNGEE. The CDR3 DNA reads TGTGCCAGCAGCGGCGAAGGTCGAGCAGACCTGGGCGAGCAGTACTTC. Encoded protein: CASSGEGRADLGEQYF.

This chain joins TRBV6-6 and TRBJ2-5, with 8 bases lining up with TRBD2. Trimming removed 5 bases from V and 5 bases from J; junction bases left unmatched: 7. The germline gives CDR1 MNHNY, CDR2 SVGAGI (reference sequence). The length of the CDR3 is 14 residues. This chain's CDR3 is CASSAAGGWETQYF. CDR3 coding DNA: TGTGCCAGCAGTGCCGCGGGGGGTTGGGAGACCCAGTACTTC.

V usage is TRBV4-2 and J usage is TRBJ2-7, with 9 bases matching TRBD2. From germline, CDR1 is LGHNA and CDR2 YNFKEQ. This CDR3 region has 17 residues. Trimming at V came to 4 bases and at J to 3 bases, leaving 13 bases not matched to a gene. CDR3 sequence: CASSLLKLAGEVYEQYF. The CDR3 nucleotides read TGTGCCAGCAGCCTGTTAAAGTTAGCGGGAGAAGTCTACGAGCAGTACTTC.

This chain joins TRBV6-1 and TRBJ2-7, with D possibly matching TRBD1 (5 bases). V was clipped by 6 bases and J by 0 bases, with 12 bases between them. CDR3 length equals 14 residues. Looked up from germline, CDR1 is MNHNS and CDR2 is SASEGT. CDR3: CASRTVSSSYEQYF. CDR3 bases: TGTGCCAGCAGGACAGTCTCAAGCTCCTACGAGCAGTACTTC.

Regarding this clone: Germline is not matched at one junction end, which may reflect a read error. This sample also contains other DNA sequences that code for the same CDR3. The chain has TRBV4-3 and TRBJ2-7; no definite D call. The CDR3 is 16 residues long. Germline assignment: CDR1 LGHNA and CDR2 YSLEER. DNA of the CDR3: TGCGCCAGCAGCCAAGATATCCCCCCCAGGTCCTACGAGCAGTACTTT. This codes for CASSQDIPPRSYEQYF.

This sequence joins TRBV19 and TRBJ2-1; 9 bases line up with TRBD2. The CDR3 spans 15 residues. V gave up 3 bases and J gave up 8 bases; unmatched junction bases: 8. CDR1 LNHDA and CDR2 SQIVND come from the germline V gene (reference sequence). Here the CDR3 reads CASSIGTSPLDEQFF. CDR3 nucleotides: TGTGCCAGTAGTATCGGGACTAGCCCCCTCGATGAGCAGTTCTTC. Filled out from reference TRBV19 and TRBJ2-1, the complete variable domain reads DGGITQSPKYLFRKEGQNVTLSCEQNLNHDAMYWYRQDPGQGLRLIYYSQIVNDFQKGDIAEGYSVSREKKESFPLTVTSAQKNPTAFYLCASSIGTSPLDEQFFGPGTRLTVL.

The rearrangement uses TRBV7-9 and TRBJ2-7; D may be TRBD1 or TRBD2 (5 bases each). The CDR3 consists of 11 residues. The V and J ends lost 5 bases and 9 bases respectively, with 11 bases between them. Germline assignment: CDR1 SEHNR and CDR2 FQNEAQ (reference sequence). CDR3 in amino acids: CASSPGTRQYF. The DNA of the CDR3 is TGTGCCAGCAGCCCGGGGACCCGGCAGTACTTC. The whole variable domain, filled in from reference TRBV7-9 and TRBJ2-7, reads DTGVSQNPRHKITKRGQNVTFRCDPISEHNRLYWYRQTLGQGPEFLTYFQNEAQLEKSRLLSDRFSAERPKGSFSTLEIQRTEQGDSAMYLCASSPGTRQYFGPGTRLTVT.

This chain links TRBV4-3 with TRBJ2-2, with D maybe TRBD2 (5 bases). Germline CDR1 reads LGHNA; CDR2 reads YSLEER. Between the trimmed V and J ends, which lost 1 base and 2 bases, there was a span of 11 bases. The CDR3 loop spans 16 amino acids. In DNA, the CDR3 is TGCGCCAGCAGCCAAGGTTCGGGATCTAACACCGGGGAGCTGTTTTTT. Its translation is CASSQGSGSNTGELFF.

The chain links TRBV6-5 to TRBJ2-5; 7 nucleotides agree with TRBD2. The J call is doubtful: the DNA matches TRBJ2-7 better. Germline CDR1 and CDR2: MNHEY and SVGAGI. This CDR3 region has 15 residues. Here the CDR3 DNA reads TGTGCCAGCAGAAGGCTAGCGGAGGGGTCCTACGAGCAGTACTTC. Its protein is CASRRLAEGSYEQYF.

The genes are TRBV6-5 and TRBJ2-1; D is unresolved. Trimming stripped 0 bases from V and 4 bases from J, with 10 bases between. Germline loops: CDR1 MNHEY, CDR2 SVGAGI. CDR3 length: 15 residues. The CDR3 reads CASSYSMAIYNEQFF. The CDR3 bases are TGTGCCAGCAGTTACTCGATGGCGATTTACAATGAGCAGTTCTTC.

The V gene is TRBV7-4, the J gene TRBJ1-5, with TRBD1 as a possible D gene (5 bases). Trimming removed 3 bases at V and 0 bases at J, with 18 bases between. The CDR3 is 18 amino acids. In germline, CDR1 is SGHVT, CDR2 SQSDAQ. The CDR3 DNA is TGTGCCAGCAGCTTTTCCGGGACGGCACCCCCTAGCAATCAGCCCCAGCATTTT. Translated: CASSFSGTAPPSNQPQHF.

The chain employs TRBV28 and TRBJ2-5; possible D gene TRBD2, 5 bases. V gave up 3 bases and J gave up 3 bases, with 8 bases separating them. This CDR3 is 13 amino acids long. The V gene's germline CDR1 is MDHEN and CDR2 SYDVKM. The CDR3 reads CASSFWGEETQYF. The DNA for the CDR3 is TGTGCCAGCAGTTTTTGGGGAGAAGAGACCCAGTACTTC.

The rearrangement joins TRBV5-1 to TRBJ1-1; possible D gene TRBD1, 5 bases. CDR3 length: 17 residues. CDR1 SGHRS and CDR2 YFSETQ come from the germline V gene. With 0 bases removed from V and 0 bases from J, the gap between germline ends came to 15 bases. CDR3 amino acids: CASSLDGRGRVNTEAFF. The CDR3 DNA reads TGCGCCAGCAGCTTGGACGGGAGGGGCAGGGTGAACACTGAAGCTTTCTTT. The complete variable domain, with remaining parts taken from reference TRBV5-1 and TRBJ1-1, reads KAGVTQTPRYLIKTRGQQVTLSCSPISGHRSVSWYQQTPGQGLQFLFEYFSETQRNKGNFPGRFSGRQFSNSRSEMNVSTLELGDSALYLCASSLDGRGRVNTEAFFGQGTRLTVV.

The chain carries TRBV29-1 and TRBJ1-6, with D hard to call. Per germline, CDR1 SQVTM and CDR2 ANQGSEA. V was trimmed by 0 bases and J by 5 bases, leaving 5 bases between them. There are 13 residues in the CDR3. In DNA, the CDR3 is TGCAGCGTTGAAGACAGAGATAATTCACCCCTCCACTTT. Translation: CSVEDRDNSPLHF.

The CDR3 nucleotides are TGCGCCAGCAGCTTGGGTGGACAGGGGAGCAATCAGCCCCAGCATTTT. Amino acids: CASSLGGQGSNQPQHF. This chain connects TRBV5-1 to TRBJ1-5; 9 nucleotides agree with TRBD1. The junction had 2 bases not matched to a gene; V was cut back by 0 bases and J by 1 base. From germline, CDR1 is SGHRS and CDR2 YFSETQ. The CDR3 runs to 16 residues. The full variable domain, in which reference TRBV5-1 and TRBJ1-5 provide the parts outside the CDR3, is KAGVTQTPRYLIKTRGQQVTLSCSPISGHRSVSWYQQTPGQGLQFLFEYFSETQRNKGNFPGRFSGRQFSNSRSEMNVSTLELGDSALYLCASSLGGQGSNQPQHFGDGTRLSIL.

The V and J genes are TRBV10-3 and TRBJ2-5, with 11 bases fitting TRBD2. The CDR3 runs 17 residues. V trimming: 6 bases; J trimming: 3 bases; junction bases outside the gene matches: 12. Germline V CDR1 and CDR2: ENHRY, SYGVKD. Here the CDR3 DNA reads TGTGCCATCAGGGTCGTGATCATACTAGCGGGAGAAGAGACCCAGTACTTC. Translating it yields CAIRVVIILAGEETQYF.

The chain uses TRBV4-2 and TRBJ2-7; 11 bases are shared with TRBD2. Germline V gene lookup returns CDR1 LGHNA and CDR2 YNFKEQ. V trimming: 4 bases; J trimming: 6 bases; junction bases outside the gene matches: 11. The CDR3 covers 16 residues. CDR3 sequence: CASSPTITSGRREQYF. CDR3 bases: TGTGCCAGCAGCCCTACTATAACTAGCGGGAGACGCGAGCAGTACTTC.

In its sample, this clone was seen once. The CDR3 loop reads CAWSVLAQGGELFF. CDR3 sequence (DNA): TGTGCCTGGAGTGTATTAGCGCAGGGAGGGGAGCTGTTTTTT. The gene calls are TRBV30 and TRBJ2-2; perhaps D is TRBD1 or TRBD2 (5 bases each). The length of the CDR3 is 14 residues. V was shortened by 0 bases and J by 8 bases, with 13 bases between the two germline ends. The germline gives CDR1 GTSNPN, CDR2 SVGIG (reference sequence).

This sequence joins TRBV7-3 and TRBJ2-2; 9 bases align to TRBD2. J lost 1 base, V lost 3 bases, and 3 bases had no gene match. Germline loops: CDR1 SGHTA, CDR2 FQGTGA. The CDR3 extends over 16 amino acids. CDR3 amino acids: CASSFRLAVNTGELFF. As DNA, the CDR3 is TGTGCCAGCAGCTTCCGACTAGCGGTGAACACCGGGGAGCTGTTTTTT.

This chain joins TRBV7-6 and TRBJ2-7; 7 bases are shared with TRBD1. This CDR3 comprises 13 residues. J gave up 7 bases and V 3 bases, and 6 bases lay outside the gene matches. CDR1 and CDR2 from the germline V gene are SGHVS and FNYEAQ. The CDR3 sequence is CASSFRDSWEQYF. CDR3 DNA: TGTGCCAGCAGCTTCCGGGACAGTTGGGAGCAGTACTTC.

The chain combines TRBV7-2 with TRBJ2-1; D unclear. With 0 bases removed from V and 5 bases from J, the gap between germline ends came to 17 bases. The CDR3 runs 17 residues. CDR1 is SGHTA and CDR2 is FQGNSA in the germline V gene. The CDR3 loop is CASSLALGVSGHNEQFF. The DNA for the CDR3 is TGTGCCAGCAGCTTAGCCCTCGGAGTTTCGGGCCACAATGAGCAGTTCTTC.

The V call is TRBV7-9, the J call TRBJ2-7, with TRBD2 matching 11 bases. The CDR3 spans 15 residues. In germline, CDR1 is SEHNR, CDR2 FQNEAQ (reference sequence). V lost 5 bases to trimming and J lost 4 bases; unmatched junction nucleotides: 7. The CDR3 here is CASSETGTSGYEQYF. The DNA of the CDR3 is TGTGCCAGCAGCGAAACCGGGACTAGCGGTTACGAGCAGTACTTC.

V is TRBV7-2 and J is TRBJ2-7; D call uncertain. The CDR3 runs 14 residues. Germline V gene data show CDR1 as SGHTA and CDR2 as FQGNSA. Trimming removed 5 bases from V and 2 bases from J, with 13 bases in between. This CDR3 is CASSPGWAAYEQYF. Written as DNA, the CDR3 is TGTGCCAGCAGCCCCGGCTGGGCGGCCTACGAGCAGTACTTC.

CDR3 nucleotide sequence: TGTGCCAGCAGCTTAGGGGGGGTTGAAGCTTTCTTT. This sequence encodes CASSLGGVEAFF. This chain links TRBV7-9 with TRBJ1-1, with D possibly matching TRBD1 (5 bases). This CDR3 spans 12 amino acids. CDR1 is SEHNR and CDR2 is FQNEAQ in the germline V gene (reference sequence). Trimming left V 1 base short and J 7 bases short, with 7 bases between.

J is TRBJ2-7 and V is TRBV4-1; 12 nucleotides align to TRBD2. The CDR3 totals 15 residues. J lost 2 bases, V lost 4 bases, and 3 bases had no gene match. CDR1 is MGHRA, CDR2 YSYEKL, per germline. The CDR3 DNA reads as TGCGCCAGCAGCCTAGGACTAGCGGGAACCTACGAGCAGTACTTC. It specifies CASSLGLAGTYEQYF.

This clone appeared a single time. CDR3 sequence: CAWMGLAYNEQFF. The CDR3 DNA sequence: TGTGCCTGGATGGGACTGGCTTACAATGAGCAGTTCTTC. This chain joins TRBV30 and TRBJ2-1; D is perhaps TRBD2 (6 bases). Per the germline V gene, CDR1 is GTSNPN and CDR2 is SVGIG (reference sequence). The CDR3 is 13 residues long. Trimming removed 4 bases at V and 4 bases at J, with 11 bases between.